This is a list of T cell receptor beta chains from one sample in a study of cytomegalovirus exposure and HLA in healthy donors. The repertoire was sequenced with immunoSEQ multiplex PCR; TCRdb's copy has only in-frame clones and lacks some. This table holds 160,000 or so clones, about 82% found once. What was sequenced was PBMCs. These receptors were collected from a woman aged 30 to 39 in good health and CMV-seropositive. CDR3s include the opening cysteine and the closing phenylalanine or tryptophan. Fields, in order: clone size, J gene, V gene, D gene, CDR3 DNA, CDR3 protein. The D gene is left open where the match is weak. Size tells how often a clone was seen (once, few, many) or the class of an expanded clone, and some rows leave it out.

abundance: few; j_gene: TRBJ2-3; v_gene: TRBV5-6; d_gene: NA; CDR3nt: TGTGCCAGCAGCTTGGGGACTACAGGAGATACGCAGTATTTT; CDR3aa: CASSLGTTGDTQYF
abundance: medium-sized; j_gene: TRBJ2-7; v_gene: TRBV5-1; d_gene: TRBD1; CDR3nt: TGCGCCAGCAGGCCGGGACAGGGGGGCTACGAGCAGTACTTC; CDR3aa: CASRPGQGGYEQYF
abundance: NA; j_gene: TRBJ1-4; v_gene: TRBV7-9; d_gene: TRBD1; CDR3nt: TGTGCCAGCGCCGCGACAGGGGATGAAAAACTGTTTTTT; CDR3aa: CASAATGDEKLFF
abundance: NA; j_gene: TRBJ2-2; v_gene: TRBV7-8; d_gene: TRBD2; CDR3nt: TGTGCCAGCAGCCCCCGCGGGGGGGTTAGCACCGGGGAGCTGTTTTTT; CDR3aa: CASSPRGGVSTGELFF
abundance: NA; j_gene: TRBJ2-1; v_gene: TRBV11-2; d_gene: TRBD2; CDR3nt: TGTGCCAGCAGCTTAGGCGGGGGGGCTCTCAATGAGCAGTTCTTC; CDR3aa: CASSLGGGALNEQFF
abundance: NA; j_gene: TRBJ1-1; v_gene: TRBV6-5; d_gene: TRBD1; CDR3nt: TGTGCCAGCAGTTACGGCTTGGGACAGGGGAACACTGAAGCTTTCTTT; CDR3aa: CASSYGLGQGNTEAFF
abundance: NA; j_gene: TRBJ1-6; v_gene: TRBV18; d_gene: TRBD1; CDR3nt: TGTGCCAGCTCCCGACAGGGGATGGATTCACCCCTCCACTTT; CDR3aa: CASSRQGMDSPLHF
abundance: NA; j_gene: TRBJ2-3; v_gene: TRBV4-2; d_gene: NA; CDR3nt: TGTGCCAGCAGCCAAAAAAGACATGGAAAAACAGATACGCAGTATTTT; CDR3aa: CASSQKRHGKTDTQYF
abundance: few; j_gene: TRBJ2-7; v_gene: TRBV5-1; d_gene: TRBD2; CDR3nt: TGCGCCAGCAGCTTGGAGACTAGCTTATCCTACGAGCAGTACTTC; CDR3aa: CASSLETSLSYEQYF
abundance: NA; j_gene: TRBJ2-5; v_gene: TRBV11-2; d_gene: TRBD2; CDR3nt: TGTGCCAGCAGCTGGCGGGGGGGCAAAGTCCAAGAGACCCAGTACTTC; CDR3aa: CASSWRGGKVQETQYF
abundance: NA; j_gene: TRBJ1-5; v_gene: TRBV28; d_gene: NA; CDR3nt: TGTGCCAGCAGGTATGGCTCTCAGCCCCAGCATTTT; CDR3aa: CASRYGSQPQHF
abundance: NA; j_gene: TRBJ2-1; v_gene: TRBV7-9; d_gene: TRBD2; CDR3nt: TGTGCCAGCAGCTCACAGCGGGGGGCCTCCTACAATGAGCAGTTCTTC; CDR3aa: CASSSQRGASYNEQFF
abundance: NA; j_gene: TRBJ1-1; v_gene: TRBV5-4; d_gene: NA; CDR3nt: TGTGCCAGCAGCTTGGAGAAGGGGCCCGAAGCTTTCTTT; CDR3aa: CASSLEKGPEAFF
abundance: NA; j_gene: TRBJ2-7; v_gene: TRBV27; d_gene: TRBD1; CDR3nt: TGTGCCAGCAGTGCCGGACAGGGGGTGGGCGAGCAGTACTTC; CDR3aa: CASSAGQGVGEQYF
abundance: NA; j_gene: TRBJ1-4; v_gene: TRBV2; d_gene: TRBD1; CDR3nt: TGTGCCAGCAGTTTGATCCACAGGGGTCAAAGGGGGAATGAAAAACTGTTTTTT; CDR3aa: CASSLIHRGQRGNEKLFF
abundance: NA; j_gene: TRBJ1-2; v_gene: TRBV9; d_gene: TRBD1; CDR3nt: TGTGCCAGCAGCGGACAGGGCAGGGACGGCTACACCTTC; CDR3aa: CASSGQGRDGYTF
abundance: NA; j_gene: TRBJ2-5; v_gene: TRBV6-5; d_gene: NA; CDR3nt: TGTGCCAGCAGCCGGCAGGCCCAAGAGACCCAGTACTTC; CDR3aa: CASSRQAQETQYF
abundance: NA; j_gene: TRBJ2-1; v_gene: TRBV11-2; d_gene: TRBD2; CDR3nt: TGTGCCAGCAGCCGCGTAGGACTAGCGGCGATCTCCTACAATGAGCAGTTCTTC; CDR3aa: CASSRVGLAAISYNEQFF
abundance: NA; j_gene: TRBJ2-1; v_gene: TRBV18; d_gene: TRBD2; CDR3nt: TGTGCCAGCTCACCTCGACTAGCGGGGGACAACTCCTACAATGAGCAGTTCTTC; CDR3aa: CASSPRLAGDNSYNEQFF
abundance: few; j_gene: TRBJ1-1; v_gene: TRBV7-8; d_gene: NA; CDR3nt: TGTGCCAGCAGCTTAAGCCCCGGGGACACTGAAGCTTTCTTT; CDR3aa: CASSLSPGDTEAFF
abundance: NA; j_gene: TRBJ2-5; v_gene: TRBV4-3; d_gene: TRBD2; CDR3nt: TGCGCCAGCAGCCAAGGAGAGGGGAGGGTGGAGGAGACCCAGTACTTC; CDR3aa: CASSQGEGRVEETQYF
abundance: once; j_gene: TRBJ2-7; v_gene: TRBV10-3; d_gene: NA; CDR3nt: TGTGCCATCGGTAGACAGGCCTACGAGCAGTACTTC; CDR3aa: CAIGRQAYEQYF
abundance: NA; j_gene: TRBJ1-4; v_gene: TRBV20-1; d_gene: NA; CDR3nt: TGCAGTGCTTCGGGACAAGAAAAACTGTTTTTT; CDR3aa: CSASGQEKLFF
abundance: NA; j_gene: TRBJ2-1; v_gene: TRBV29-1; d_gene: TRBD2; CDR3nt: TGCAGCGTTGAAGATCTTGAGGGGAGCGGGGGCTCCTACAATGAGCAGTTCTTC; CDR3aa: CSVEDLEGSGGSYNEQFF
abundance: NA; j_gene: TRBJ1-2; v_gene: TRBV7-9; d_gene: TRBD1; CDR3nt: TGTGCCAGCAGGGGGACAGCGGTCGGCTATGGCTACACCTTC; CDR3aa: CASRGTAVGYGYTF
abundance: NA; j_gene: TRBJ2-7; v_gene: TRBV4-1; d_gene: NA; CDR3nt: TGCGCCAGCAGCCAAGGGTGGGGCAGTCCAGCCTCCTACGAGCAGTACTTC; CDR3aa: CASSQGWGSPASYEQYF
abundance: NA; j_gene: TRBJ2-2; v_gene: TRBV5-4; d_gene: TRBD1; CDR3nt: TGTGCCAGCAGCAACAGGGGCGGGGAGCTGTTTTTT; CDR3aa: CASSNRGGELFF